This T cell receptor (beta chain) was captured in a study of Graves' ophthalmopathy and Graves' hyperthyroidism. Study-wide points: Most clonotypes expanded in thyroid above 0.001 frequency were present in blood too.

From germline, CDR1 is SGHRS and CDR2 YFSETQ. The CDR3 has 16 residues. With V trimmed by 4 bases and J by 0 bases, 6 bases remained unmatched. This clonotype was picked up a small number of times. Its matching antigen is unknown. The TCR beta CDR3 regions underwent amplification from RNA transcripts. First-round RT-PCR used HTBI primers; second-round multiplex PCR followed. TCRdb fed the multiplex PCR reads into MiXCR, producing one record per CDR3 protein. This table has more than 1,000,000 distinct CDR3 sequences, approximately 35% appearing once. Patients newly diagnosed with hyperthyroidism, under 2 months' duration, were aged 18 to 65, the study reports.

The sequence was collected from an adult man with Graves' hyperthyroidism. This sequence joins TRBV5-1 and TRBJ1-3; 8 nucleotides line up with TRBD1. The sample was peripheral blood or thyroid tissue (not recorded which). CDR3 loop: CASSPGTGDSGNTIYF. CDR3 bases: TGCGCCAGCAGCCCTGGGACAGGCGACTCTGGAAACACCATATATTTT.